What follows describes a single TCR beta chain. Germline CDR1 MNHEY, CDR2 SVGEGT. V lost 3 bases to trimming and J lost 6 bases, with 18 bases between them. CDR3 length equals 16 residues. This sample was included in a study of blood T cell repertoires in COVID-19. Study context: Some COVID-19 samples were acute and others convalescent; all came from the United States, Italy and Spain. PBMCs, B-cell-depleted T cells, or T cells provided the cDNA or gDNA that made up the material.

Authors' methods: Reference gene primer amplification gave estimated nucleated cell counts. The table came from immunoSEQ multiplex PCR; TCRdb's copy has only in-frame clones and leaves some out. Clone size and the V and J calls come from that table; the DNA yielded D and trimming. The table has approximately 76,000 clones, about 88% seen once. The V gene is TRBV6-2 or TRBV6-3, the J gene TRBJ2-1; D is perhaps TRBD1 (6 bases). Sequencing was performed on peripheral blood. The sequence was obtained from a human donor in a cohort sampled during active COVID-19. The CDR3 DNA reads as TGTGCCAGCAGTTATCTGAAGGGGGTATTTGGCAATGAGCAGTTCTTC. Encoded protein: CASSYLKGVFGNEQFF.